The clone carrying this TCR beta chain was recorded a few times. This specimen belongs to a study of molecular identifiers for immune sequencing clone quantification. In TCRdb, the PCR reads were re-called with MiXCR into one record per CDR3 protein. The sample yields about 640,000 distinct CDR3 sequences, approximately 20% seen once. After removal of 6 bases from V and 7 bases from J, the junction contained 8 bases not matched to a gene. This CDR3 contains 14 residues. This receptor was obtained from a human donor in good health. Some libraries in this study had Jurkat cell RNA spiked in. The sequencing input was naive CD8+ T cells from blood, with Jurkat cell RNA spiked in. Subset described: FACS-sorted CD8+CD4-CCR7+CD45RA+ naive T cells. The J gene is TRBJ1-5, the V gene TRBV12-3 or TRBV12-4, with TRBD1 identical over 8 bases. CDR3 sequence: CASSRRQGMQPQHF. The CDR3 DNA sequence: TGTGCCAGCAGCCGGAGACAGGGGATGCAGCCCCAGCATTTT.